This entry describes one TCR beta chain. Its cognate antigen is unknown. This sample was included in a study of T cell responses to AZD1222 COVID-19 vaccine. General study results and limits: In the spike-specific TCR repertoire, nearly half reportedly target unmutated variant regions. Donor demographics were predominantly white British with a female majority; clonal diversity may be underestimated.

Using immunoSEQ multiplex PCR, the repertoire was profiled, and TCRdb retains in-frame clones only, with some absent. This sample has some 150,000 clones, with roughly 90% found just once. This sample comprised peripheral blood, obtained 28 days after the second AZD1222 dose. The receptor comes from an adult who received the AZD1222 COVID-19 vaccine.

CDR3 loop: CASRVGEATEAFF. In DNA form, the CDR3 reads TGTGCCAGCAGGGTAGGGGAGGCCACTGAAGCTTTCTTT. The J gene is TRBJ1-1, the V gene TRBV27, with D perhaps TRBD1 (5 bases). Trimming left V 6 bases short and J 4 bases short, with 12 bases between. The germline V gene has CDR1 MNHEY and CDR2 SMNVEV (reference sequence). CDR3 size: 13 residues.